Reported below is one T cell receptor (beta chain). This specimen belongs to a study of blood T cell repertoires in COVID-19. CDR1 and CDR2 from the germline V gene are SQVTM and ANQGSEA. The CDR3 runs to 13 residues. V was clipped by 7 bases and J by 2 bases; unmatched bases: 8. Adults between roughly 18 and 90 years of age took part from fewer than 30 US areas. Assignments of participants to cohorts depended upon their own reported clinical history. Authors' processing steps: Estimation of nucleated cell counts relied on the amplification of reference gene primers. Libraries were prepared by immunoSEQ multiplex PCR; TCRdb keeps only in-frame clonotypes and omits some of them. D and trimming were read from the DNA, whereas the V and J calls and clone size are those reported in that table. The sample has 95,000 to 150,000 clones; around 84% are singletons.

The chain combines TRBV29-1 with TRBJ2-7, with 7 bases identical to TRBD1. The clonotype comes from a woman in her 30s who had recovered from COVID-19. Sequenced input: PBMCs or T cells enriched from blood (not recorded which). The CDR3 is CSDGDSGAYEQYF. The DNA for the CDR3 is TGCAGCGACGGGGACAGTGGAGCCTACGAGCAGTACTTC.